These 13 T cell receptor beta chains originate from one sample sequenced in a study of T-cell memory formation after mild COVID-19. MiXCR, applied by TCRdb to the 5' RACE reads, yields one record per CDR3 protein. In the table there are some 180,000 distinct CDR3 sequences, about 18% of which are singletons. Specimen: PBMCs or a T cell subset sorted from them (not recorded which). These receptors all come from a young man who had mild COVID-19 (a few samples of this study predate the infection). Cell type and time point are not known.

There are a few counts of this clonotype. The genes are TRBV4-1 and TRBJ1-5; D gene uncertain. V lost 0 bases and J 5 bases, leaving 5 bases between the germline ends. CDR3 size: 13 residues. Looked up from germline, CDR1 is MGHRA and CDR2 is YSYEKL. This CDR3 reads CASSQEVYQPQHF. The CDR3 DNA is TGCGCCAGCAGCCAAGAGGTTTATCAGCCCCAGCATTTT.

This chain uses TRBV7-2 with TRBJ2-7, with D possibly being TRBD2 (6 bases). Trimming took off 5 bases at V and 1 base at J, with 15 bases between the two ends. This CDR3 region has 15 residues. Germline CDR1 and CDR2: SGHTA and FQGNSA. CDR3 in amino acids: CASSIRDSNSYEQYF. Written as DNA, the CDR3 is TGTGCCAGCAGCATCCGGGACTCCAATTCCTACGAGCAGTACTTC.

This chain connects TRBV11-2 to TRBJ2-1; 8 bases agree with TRBD2. V lost 6 bases, J lost 4 bases, and 8 bases stayed unmatched. Germline CDR1 is SGHAT and CDR2 is FQNNGV. This CDR3 is 15 amino acids long. CDR3 region: CASRLRGGRYNEQFF. The DNA for the CDR3 is TGTGCCAGCAGGTTACGGGGGGGACGGTACAATGAGCAGTTCTTC.

The chain recombines TRBV7-9 with TRBJ1-2; D unclear. The CDR3 is 14 residues long. CDR1 SEHNR and CDR2 FQNEAQ come from the germline V gene (reference sequence). The V end was cut by 3 bases, the J end by 6 bases, with 14 bases between. CDR3 residues: CASSFGGSRHGYTF. The CDR3 DNA sequence: TGTGCCAGCAGCTTTGGTGGGTCGAGGCATGGCTACACCTTC.

This clonotype was detected a few times. The chain carries TRBV4-1 and TRBJ1-4, with D possibly TRBD1 on 6 matching bases. The V and J ends lost 11 bases and 7 bases respectively, with 14 bases between them. Germline V gene data show CDR1 as MGHRA and CDR2 as YSYEKL. This CDR3 spans 12 amino acids. In nucleotides, the CDR3 is TGCGCCGTAGGGGGGAACGGTGAAAAACTGTTTTTT. It yields the protein CAVGGNGEKLFF.

This clonotype was detected only a few times. The chain has TRBV12-3 or TRBV12-4 and TRBJ1-1; D might be TRBD1 (5 bases). This CDR3 contains 13 residues. Trimming shortened V by 10 bases and J by 3 bases, and 15 bases separated the two germline ends. In nucleotides, the CDR3 is TGTGCCACCGGGGACTTGGGGTACACTGAAGCTTTCTTT. Translated, it gives CATGDLGYTEAFF.

This clonotype was detected many times. The V call is TRBV5-1, the J call TRBJ2-3, with 11 positions matching TRBD2. V shed 2 bases and J 1 base; nucleotides not matched to a gene: 3. The CDR3 is 16 residues long. Looked up from germline, CDR1 is SGHRS and CDR2 is YFSETQ. DNA for the CDR3: TGCGCCAGCAGCTTATCGACTAGCGGGGGCACAGATACGCAGTATTTT. Encoded protein: CASSLSTSGGTDTQYF.

The table lists this clonotype with a few counts. The rearrangement uses TRBV24-1 and TRBJ2-5, with D maybe TRBD2 (5 bases). The CDR3 sequence is 13 residues long. Between the trimmed V and J ends, which lost 6 bases and 5 bases, there was a span of 12 bases. CDR1 is KGHDR and CDR2 is SFDVKD in the germline V gene. This CDR3 reads CATSPLAGETQYF. Written as DNA, the CDR3 is TGTGCCACCAGTCCCCTAGCTGGGGAGACCCAGTACTTC.

V is TRBV7-2 and J is TRBJ1-2; D is ambiguous. V was trimmed by 5 bases and J by 7 bases, leaving 23 bases between them. Germline CDR1 reads SGHTA; CDR2 reads FQGNSA. This CDR3 is 16 amino acids long. CDR3 in amino acids: CASSGYLDADYGGYTF. CDR3 sequence (DNA): TGTGCCAGCAGCGGCTACCTTGACGCGGACTACGGTGGCTACACCTTC.

This clonotype was recorded a few times. V usage is TRBV5-1 and J usage is TRBJ2-5; 8 bases match TRBD2. J lost 5 bases, V lost 4 bases, and 7 bases had no gene match. Germline V lookup: CDR1 SGHRS, CDR2 YFSETQ. The length of the CDR3 is 14 residues. The CDR3 DNA reads TGCGCCAGCAGCCCGAGCGGGGGAATGGAGACCCAGTACTTC. Its protein is CASSPSGGMETQYF.

This chain uses TRBV6-2 or TRBV6-3 with TRBJ2-2, with D perhaps TRBD1 (6 bases). The CDR3 spans 14 residues. V was cut by 6 bases and J by 2 bases, with 10 bases left in between. Germline V lookup: CDR1 MNHEY, CDR2 SVGEGT. CDR3 in amino acids: CASRRGGNTGELFF. Written as DNA, the CDR3 is TGTGCCAGCAGAAGAGGGGGTAACACCGGGGAGCTGTTTTTT.

This clonotype turned up a few times. V is TRBV30 and J is TRBJ2-5; D possibly corresponds to TRBD2 (6 bases). Per germline, CDR1 GTSNPN and CDR2 SVGIG (reference sequence). The CDR3 totals 15 residues. V was clipped by 2 bases and J by 2 bases, with 15 bases between them. CDR3 region: CAWSLGGGGQETQYF. In DNA form, the CDR3 reads TGTGCCTGGAGTTTAGGTGGTGGGGGGCAAGAGACCCAGTACTTC.

J is TRBJ1-1 and V is TRBV7-2, with D possibly TRBD1 on 5 matching bases. V dropped 2 bases and J dropped 5 bases, with 9 bases sitting between them. The CDR3 extends over 13 amino acids. CDR1 SGHTA and CDR2 FQGNSA come from the germline V gene. CDR3 loop: CASSLRGRTEAFF. In nucleotides, the CDR3 is TGTGCCAGCAGCTTACGGGGCAGAACTGAAGCTTTCTTT. The full variable domain, rest sourced from reference TRBV7-2 and TRBJ1-1, is GAGVSQSPSNKVTEKGKDVELRCDPISGHTALYWYRQSLGQGLEFLIYFQGNSAPDKSGLPSDRFSAERTGGSVSTLTIQRTQQEDSAVYLCASSLRGRTEAFFGQGTRLTVV.